This passage covers 32 T cell receptor beta chains from one sample sequenced in a study of blood T cell repertoires in COVID-19. Some clones are missing from TCRdb's copy, which holds only in-frame ones; the method was immunoSEQ multiplex PCR. The data hold over 150,000 clones, with almost 85% observed a single time. The sequencing sample was made of peripheral blood. These receptors were collected from a man between 18 and 35 years old with active or convalescent COVID-19.

The V and J genes are TRBV9 and TRBJ2-1; perhaps TRBD2 as D (6 bases). The CDR3 loop spans 16 amino acids. Germline V CDR1 and CDR2: SGDLS, YYNGEE. Trimming cost V 3 bases and J 0 bases, with 13 bases left between them. CDR3 protein: CASSAREAPSYNEQFF. CDR3 nucleotides: TGTGCCAGCAGCGCCAGGGAGGCCCCCTCCTACAATGAGCAGTTCTTC.

This sequence joins TRBV6-1 and TRBJ1-6; possible D gene TRBD1, 6 bases. The germline V and J ends were trimmed by 2 bases and 9 bases, with 14 bases remaining between them. CDR1 MNHNS and CDR2 SASEGT come from the germline V gene. The CDR3 has 15 residues. In DNA, the CDR3 is TGTGCCAGCAGTGAAAGGGCAGGGGTGATTTCACCCCTCCACTTT. Protein sequence: CASSERAGVISPLHF.

The V and J genes are TRBV5-4 and TRBJ2-5, with TRBD1 identical over 7 bases. V shed 3 bases, J shed 4 bases, and the junction held 9 bases outside the gene matches. Germline CDR1 reads SGHNT; CDR2 reads YYREEE (reference sequence). The CDR3 has 15 amino acids. The DNA for the CDR3 is TGTGCCAGCAGCTGGGGGCTTAGGGGGCTAGAGACCCAGTACTTC. Translated: CASSWGLRGLETQYF.

V gene TRBV27 combines with J gene TRBJ1-2; 9 nucleotides line up with TRBD1. V shed 7 bases and J 5 bases; nucleotides not matched to a gene: 14. Germline loops: CDR1 MNHEY, CDR2 SMNVEV (reference sequence). The CDR3 sequence is 16 residues long. CDR3 sequence reads: CASISDPGQGGYGYTF. CDR3 DNA sequence: TGTGCCAGCATCTCCGACCCGGGACAGGGAGGATATGGCTACACCTTC.

This chain uses TRBV6-1 with TRBJ2-7; a possible D gene is TRBD1 (6 bases). The length of the CDR3 is 14 residues. CDR1 is MNHNS and CDR2 is SASEGT in the germline V gene. Trimming left V 0 bases short and J 3 bases short, with 9 bases between. CDR3 DNA: TGTGCCAGCAGTGAAGCAGTGGACAGCTACGAGCAGTACTTC. This translates into CASSEAVDSYEQYF.

The chain employs TRBV2 and TRBJ2-5, with a weak D call TRBD1 (6 bases). This CDR3 comprises 14 residues. Trimming took off 1 base at V and 3 bases at J, with 9 bases between the two ends. In germline, CDR1 is SNHLY, CDR2 FYNNEI. The CDR3 protein is CASSEGGGEETQYF. The DNA for the CDR3 is TGTGCCAGCAGTGAAGGAGGGGGTGAAGAGACCCAGTACTTC.

CDR3 nucleotides: TGTGCCAGTAGTATTGGGGGCCCCGCAAGCAATCAGCCCCAGCATTTT. Its protein product is CASSIGGPASNQPQHF. This chain uses TRBV19 with TRBJ1-5, with D tentatively TRBD1 (6 bases). CDR1 is LNHDA and CDR2 is SQIVND in the germline V gene (reference sequence). This CDR3 has 16 residues. Trimming removed 3 bases at V and 1 base at J, with 13 bases between.

The chain joins TRBV7-2 to TRBJ2-6; D possibly corresponds to TRBD1 (6 bases). The V gene's germline CDR1 is SGHTA and CDR2 FQGNSA. V was shortened by 0 bases and J by 1 base, with 7 bases between the two germline ends. This CDR3 contains 16 residues. The CDR3 is CASSLAQGSGANVLTF. The DNA of the CDR3 is TGTGCCAGCAGCTTAGCACAGGGATCTGGGGCCAACGTCCTGACTTTC.

V is TRBV6-6 and J is TRBJ1-5; D perhaps matches TRBD1 (6 bases). Trimming cost V 8 bases and J 3 bases, with 14 bases left between them. The CDR3 sequence is 14 residues long. Germline values: CDR1 MNHNY, CDR2 SVGAGI (reference sequence). The chain's CDR3 is CASSTGQVNQPQHF. CDR3 nucleotide sequence: TGTGCCAGCTCTACGGGACAAGTCAATCAGCCCCAGCATTTT.

The rearrangement links TRBV24-1 to TRBJ2-5; tentatively, D is TRBD2 (5 bases). This CDR3 has 15 residues. The germline V gene has CDR1 KGHDR and CDR2 SFDVKD. V shed 5 bases and J shed 5 bases, with 17 bases lying between them. Here the CDR3 reads CATSAGLTGRETQYF. DNA of the CDR3: TGTGCCACCAGTGCGGGATTGACTGGCCGGGAGACCCAGTACTTC.

The chain has TRBV18 and TRBJ1-1, with D possibly being TRBD1 (6 bases). The CDR3 has 13 amino acids. In germline, CDR1 is KGHSH, CDR2 LQKENI. V dropped 3 bases and J dropped 7 bases, with 12 bases sitting between them. This CDR3 reads CASSPTRDNEAFF. CDR3 coding DNA: TGTGCCAGCTCACCCACTCGGGACAATGAAGCTTTCTTT.

The rearrangement uses TRBV19 and TRBJ2-1; D possibly corresponds to TRBD1 (6 bases). Per germline, CDR1 LNHDA and CDR2 SQIVND (reference sequence). CDR3 length: 13 amino acids. The germline V and J ends were trimmed by 6 bases and 7 bases, with 13 bases remaining between them. The CDR3 reads CASSVQGKNEQFF. CDR3 DNA: TGTGCCAGTAGCGTACAGGGTAAGAATGAGCAGTTCTTC.

The chain has TRBV4-1 and TRBJ1-1; 7 positions agree with TRBD1. V lost 0 bases to trimming and J lost 2 bases; unmatched junction nucleotides: 6. Germline V gene lookup returns CDR1 MGHRA and CDR2 YSYEKL. The CDR3 has 16 residues. This CDR3 is CASSQDQAGGNTEAFF. CDR3 sequence (DNA): TGCGCCAGCAGCCAAGATCAGGCAGGGGGAAACACTGAAGCTTTCTTT.

On this clone: A single base separates this from a much larger clone, so it may be a read error. CDR3 coding DNA: TGTGCCAGCAGCGCAGGACTAGCGGAGAAAACCGGGGAGCTGTTTTTT. Protein product: CASSAGLAEKTGELFF. V and J are TRBV5-4 and TRBJ2-2; 10 bases map to TRBD2. CDR1 is SGHNT, CDR2 YYREEE, per germline (reference sequence). CDR3 size: 16 residues. V trimming: 4 bases; J trimming: 5 bases; junction bases outside the gene matches: 8.

The CDR3 loop reads CASSRTVGTQYF. Written as DNA, the CDR3 is TGTGCCAGTAGTCGGACAGTTGGGACCCAGTACTTC. The chain joins TRBV19 to TRBJ2-5, with D possibly matching TRBD1 (6 bases). The germline CDR1 and CDR2 sequences are LNHDA and SQIVND (reference sequence). Trimming took 5 bases from V and 7 from J, leaving 11 bases between them. The CDR3 is 12 residues long.

The rearrangement joins TRBV6-5 to TRBJ2-2; 12 bases are a match to TRBD2. This CDR3 spans 15 amino acids. V dropped 5 bases and J dropped 6; count of bases not matched to a gene: 4. The germline V gene has CDR1 MNHEY and CDR2 SVGAGI. For the CDR3, the DNA is TGTGCCAGCAGTCCTAGCGGGGGGGCGGCCGGGGAGCTGTTTTTT. It specifies CASSPSGGAAGELFF.

The CDR3 spells CASSLVGQGVYEQYF. The CDR3 DNA sequence: TGCGCCAGCAGCTTGGTGGGACAGGGGGTCTACGAGCAGTACTTC. The rearrangement uses TRBV5-1 and TRBJ2-7; 11 bases fit TRBD1. CDR3 length: 15 residues. The germline gives CDR1 SGHRS, CDR2 YFSETQ. The V segment lost 0 bases and the J segment 3 bases; nucleotides outside the gene matches: 2.

This chain links TRBV6-2 or TRBV6-3 with TRBJ1-5; D is possibly TRBD1 (5 bases). The CDR3 is made up of 14 amino acids. CDR1 and CDR2 (germline): MNHEY, SVGEGT. V shed 2 bases and J shed 2 bases, with 7 bases lying between them. The CDR3 sequence: CASSYEQGNQPQHF. CDR3 coding DNA: TGTGCCAGCAGTTACGAACAGGGCAATCAGCCCCAGCATTTT.

The chain couples TRBV6-1 to TRBJ2-7, with D hard to call. Germline V CDR1 and CDR2: MNHNS, SASEGT. CDR3 length equals 15 residues. V gave up 1 base and J gave up 1 base, with 11 bases separating them. DNA of the CDR3: TGTGCCAGCAGTGAAGAGGCCGCGGCGTCCTACGAGCAGTACTTC. Protein: CASSEEAAASYEQYF.

This clone has just a few counts. This rearrangement joins TRBV18 to TRBJ2-7; TRBD1 aligns across 8 bases. Trimming cost V 6 bases and J 5 bases; bases outside gene matches: 6. Germline CDR1 and CDR2: KGHSH and LQKENI. The CDR3 has 13 amino acids. CDR3 region: CASSGQGRDEQYF. CDR3 bases: TGTGCCAGCTCTGGACAGGGAAGAGACGAGCAGTACTTC.

The CDR3 coding sequence is TGTGCCGGCGGAGCGGGAGCCTCTGGGGCCAACGTCCTGACTTTC. It specifies CAGGAGASGANVLTF. V is TRBV2 and J is TRBJ2-6; TRBD2 matches at 8 bases. There are 15 residues in the CDR3. The germline V gene has CDR1 SNHLY and CDR2 FYNNEI. Losses at the gene ends were 11 bases for V and 0 bases for J; bases not matched to a gene: 6.

The chain is built from TRBV5-4 and TRBJ1-1; no clear D. Germline CDR1 and CDR2: SGHNT and YYREEE (reference sequence). The CDR3 sequence is 11 residues long. The ends were cut back, 4 bases at V and 4 bases at J, with 5 bases in the middle. In nucleotides, the CDR3 is TGTGCCAGCAGCGGTAGCACTGAAGCTTTCTTT. It encodes CASSGSTEAFF.

The V gene is TRBV7-2, the J gene TRBJ2-1; weak D call: TRBD1 (6 bases). With 3 bases removed from V and 0 bases from J, the gap between germline ends came to 12 bases. CDR3 size: 16 residues. Looked up from germline, CDR1 is SGHTA and CDR2 is FQGNSA. The CDR3 region is CASSLMDSLSYNEQFF. The CDR3 DNA follows: TGTGCCAGCAGCTTGATGGACAGTCTCTCCTACAATGAGCAGTTCTTC.

This clone was observed a single time. The chain has TRBV5-6 and TRBJ2-3, with TRBD2 identical over 12 bases. Germline V gene lookup returns CDR1 SGHDT and CDR2 YYEEEE. The CDR3 loop spans 18 amino acids. V was pared by 1 base and J by 6 bases, with 12 bases of the junction left unmatched. CDR3 nucleotide sequence: TGTGCCAGCAGCTTGTTTACCGGACTAGCGGGACCCCAGGATACGCAGTATTTT. Residues: CASSLFTGLAGPQDTQYF.

The CDR3 DNA is TGTGCCTGGACTCCACGTGGAGGGAAGTCACCCCTCCACTTT. Residues: CAWTPRGGKSPLHF. The rearrangement uses TRBV30 and TRBJ1-6; D unclear. V dropped 4 bases and J dropped 10 bases, with 17 bases sitting between them. Per the germline V gene, CDR1 is GTSNPN and CDR2 is SVGIG (reference sequence). CDR3 length equals 14 residues.

The chain recombines TRBV24-1 with TRBJ2-2; 7 positions agree with TRBD1. CDR1 is KGHDR and CDR2 is SFDVKD in the germline V gene. V lost 4 bases and J lost 4; bases outside the gene matches: 8. This CDR3 comprises 16 residues. The CDR3 here is CATSETTGWATGELFF. The CDR3 DNA is TGTGCCACCAGTGAGACGACAGGGTGGGCCACCGGGGAGCTGTTTTTT.

This clone was detected once. The DNA of the CDR3 is TGTGCCAGCAGCCGAGAGACAGGCCGATCCTATGGCTACACCTTC. This gives the protein CASSRETGRSYGYTF. The rearrangement links TRBV14 to TRBJ1-2, with TRBD1 as a possible D gene (6 bases). Germline assignment: CDR1 SGHDN and CDR2 FVKESK. V was shortened by 4 bases and J by 4 bases, with 16 bases between the two germline ends. This CDR3 region has 15 residues.

This chain links TRBV25-1 with TRBJ2-7; TRBD1 agrees at 7 bases. The CDR3 length is 15 residues. Germline assignment: CDR1 MGHDK and CDR2 SYGVNS. V was pared by 1 base and J by 6 bases, with 9 bases of the junction left unmatched. The DNA of the CDR3 is TGTGCCAGCAGTGAATGGGACAGCCGCCCCGGCGAGCAGTACTTC. Residues: CASSEWDSRPGEQYF.

This rearrangement joins TRBV12-3 or TRBV12-4 to TRBJ2-6; D not resolved. Trimming removed 7 bases at V and 0 bases at J, with 4 bases between. CDR3 size: 13 residues. CDR3 DNA: TGTGCCAGCACCCACTCTGGGGCCAACGTCCTGACTTTC. It translates to CASTHSGANVLTF.

The chain joins TRBV5-1 to TRBJ2-7; 9 bases match TRBD1. Trimming cost V 4 bases and J 0 bases; bases outside gene matches: 5. Germline CDR1 is SGHRS and CDR2 is YFSETQ. CDR3 length: 15 residues. This CDR3 is CASSPGTGSSYEQYF. DNA for the CDR3: TGCGCCAGCAGCCCCGGGACAGGGAGCTCCTACGAGCAGTACTTC.

This sequence joins TRBV6-1 and TRBJ1-6, with TRBD1 as a possible D gene (5 bases). There are 14 residues in the CDR3. Per the germline V gene, CDR1 is MNHNS and CDR2 is SASEGT. V lost 2 bases and J 10 bases, leaving 12 bases between the germline ends. This chain's CDR3 is CASSELDRQSPLHF. The CDR3 DNA is TGTGCCAGCAGTGAACTCGACAGACAATCACCCCTCCACTTT.

The chain has TRBV7-2 and TRBJ1-3; D possibly corresponds to TRBD1 (5 bases). The V gene lost 1 base and the J gene lost 7 bases, with 14 bases spanning the gap. Germline CDR1 and CDR2: SGHTA and FQGNSA. The CDR3 is 15 amino acids. The CDR3 nucleotides are TGTGCCAGCAGCTTAGATGTAGGGACTGCGAACACCATATATTTT. Translation: CASSLDVGTANTIYF.